This T cell receptor beta chain was sequenced during a study of blood T cells in healthy people across ages. Together with a sample-barcoded 5' primer, a J-beta primer mix was included in a second PCR lasting roughly 6 to 12 cycles. TCRdb analysed the 5' RACE reads with MiXCR anew, one entry per CDR3 protein. The sample comprises about 1.6 million distinct CDR3 sequences, 30% to 40% of which are singletons, and about 11% rests with the top ten. There are 14 residues in the CDR3. The V gene's germline CDR1 is SGDLS and CDR2 YYNGEE. Germline trimming cut 6 bases from V and 7 bases from J; bases unmatched to any gene: 7.

This rearrangement joins TRBV9 to TRBJ1-5, with 10 bases that match TRBD1. The sequenced sample consisted of blood. The source of this sequence is a woman aged 25-40 years in good health. CDR3 loop: CASTGQGDYQPQHF. DNA of the CDR3: TGTGCCAGCACCGGACAGGGGGACTACCAGCCCCAGCATTTT.